Shown below are 24 T cell receptor beta chains from a single sample sequenced in a study of blood T cell repertoires in COVID-19. TCRdb keeps only in-frame clones here, not all; method: immunoSEQ multiplex PCR. There are 250,000 to 350,000 clones in the sample; about 89% occur only once, and about 2.2% lies in the top ten. Sequencing was performed on peripheral blood. The source is a woman in her twenties or thirties with COVID-19, enrolled during active disease.

The V and J genes are TRBV9 and TRBJ2-5, with 10 bases fitting TRBD2. Germline V gene data show CDR1 as SGDLS and CDR2 as YYNGEE. The CDR3 runs to 15 residues. V lost 4 bases and J lost 5; bases outside the gene matches: 8. In nucleotides, the CDR3 is TGTGCCAGCAGCCCTAGCGGGAGTGTTGGCGAGACCCAGTACTTC. It codes for CASSPSGSVGETQYF.

The chain couples TRBV29-1 to TRBJ1-2, with TRBD1 matching over 10 bases. J lost 5 bases, V lost 1 base, and 4 bases had no gene match. CDR3 size: 14 residues. Germline CDR1 reads SQVTM; CDR2 reads ANQGSEA. CDR3 region: CSVEVGQGPYGYTF. In DNA, the CDR3 is TGCAGCGTTGAAGTGGGACAGGGGCCTTATGGCTACACCTTC.

The rearrangement uses TRBV30 and TRBJ1-2; D is possibly TRBD1 (6 bases). Germline assignment: CDR1 GTSNPN and CDR2 SVGIG (reference sequence). V was shortened by 0 bases and J by 2 bases, with 13 bases between the two germline ends. This CDR3 spans 15 amino acids. The CDR3 reads CAWSVILTGNYGYTF. The DNA for the CDR3 is TGTGCCTGGAGTGTAATTTTAACAGGGAACTATGGCTACACCTTC.

The V gene is TRBV4-1, the J gene TRBJ2-3; 12 bases match TRBD2. The junction had 5 bases not matched to a gene; V was cut back by 1 base and J by 6 bases. Germline CDR1 is MGHRA and CDR2 is YSYEKL. CDR3 length: 16 residues. The CDR3 bases are TGCGCCAGCAGCCAAGCCCTAGCGGGAGGGTTCGATACGCAGTATTTT. This gives the protein CASSQALAGGFDTQYF.

V is TRBV29-1 and J is TRBJ1-4, with D possibly TRBD1 on 6 matching bases. With 1 base removed from V and 0 bases from J, the gap between germline ends came to 12 bases. Germline assignment: CDR1 SQVTM and CDR2 ANQGSEA. The CDR3 is 16 amino acids. CDR3 protein: CSVEVRQAPTNEKLFF. CDR3 sequence (DNA): TGCAGCGTTGAAGTCCGACAGGCCCCAACTAATGAAAAACTGTTTTTT. Full variable domain (remainder filled in from reference TRBV29-1 and TRBJ1-4): SAVISQKPSRDICQRGTSLTIQCQVDSQVTMMFWYRQQPGQSLTLIATANQGSEATYESGFVIDKFPISRPNLTFSTLTVSNMSPEDSSIYLCSVEVRQAPTNEKLFFGSGTQLSVL.

The CDR3 loop reads CASSLYIIQVNTGELFF. In DNA, the CDR3 is TGTGCCAGCAGCTTGTATATTATACAGGTGAACACCGGGGAGCTGTTTTTT. The gene calls are TRBV5-6 and TRBJ2-2; TRBD1 might be the D (5 bases). The CDR3 is 17 residues long. Germline V gives CDR1 SGHDT, CDR2 YYEEEE. V lost 1 base and J 1 base, leaving 14 bases between the germline ends.

The chain couples TRBV5-4 to TRBJ2-6; D is possibly TRBD2 (5 bases). From germline, CDR1 is SGHNT and CDR2 YYREEE (reference sequence). The germline V and J ends were trimmed by 4 bases and 1 base, with 12 bases remaining between them. The CDR3 has 16 amino acids. CDR3 coding DNA: TGTGCCAGCAGCGGCCCGCGGACTTCTGGGGCCAACGTCCTGACTTTC. Protein product: CASSGPRTSGANVLTF.

V is TRBV7-9 and J is TRBJ1-2; tentatively, D is TRBD1 (6 bases). Germline assignment: CDR1 SEHNR and CDR2 FQNEAQ (reference sequence). This CDR3 is built from 16 residues. The germline V and J ends were trimmed by 3 bases and 5 bases, with 19 bases remaining between them. DNA of the CDR3: TGTGCCAGCAGCTTCGCAACAGGGAGTCTTGGTTATGGCTACACCTTC. Its translation is CASSFATGSLGYGYTF. Full variable domain (rest looked up from reference TRBV7-9 and TRBJ1-2): DTGVSQNPRHKITKRGQNVTFRCDPISEHNRLYWYRQTLGQGPEFLTYFQNEAQLEKSRLLSDRFSAERPKGSFSTLEIQRTEQGDSAMYLCASSFATGSLGYGYTFGSGTRLTVV.

This clone appeared a single time. V and J are TRBV3-1 (or the pseudogene TRBV3-2) and TRBJ1-1; 11 positions agree with TRBD1. Trimming at V came to 1 base and at J to 7 bases, leaving 2 bases not matched to a gene. The CDR3 runs to 14 residues. Per germline, CDR1 LGHDT and CDR2 YNNKEL (reference sequence). The CDR3: CASSQGTGGLEAFF. The CDR3 region has the DNA TGTGCCAGCAGCCAAGGGACAGGGGGCCTTGAAGCTTTCTTT.

The V call is TRBV25-1, the J call TRBJ2-1; TRBD1 agrees at 9 bases. Germline V CDR1 and CDR2: MGHDK, SYGVNS. The junction had 7 bases not matched to a gene; V was cut back by 1 base and J by 6 bases. This CDR3 spans 16 amino acids. CDR3 residues: CASSEFWTGDGNEQFF. CDR3 bases: TGTGCCAGCAGTGAATTTTGGACAGGGGATGGCAATGAGCAGTTCTTC. Looking up the rest from reference TRBV25-1 and TRBJ2-1 gives the full variable domain: EADIYQTPRYLVIGTGKKITLECSQTMGHDKMYWYQQDPGMELHLIHYSYGVNSTEKGDLSSESTVSRIRTEHFPLTLESARPSHTSQYLCASSEFWTGDGNEQFFGPGTRLTVL.

The chain uses TRBV19 and TRBJ1-6, with 8 bases fitting TRBD1. V gave up 6 bases and J gave up 7 bases; unmatched junction bases: 11. The CDR3 spans 16 residues. Per germline, CDR1 LNHDA and CDR2 SQIVND (reference sequence). The CDR3 nucleotides are TGTGCCAGTAGACTTTCTACAGGGGGTGAAAATTCACCCCTCCACTTT. It translates to CASRLSTGGENSPLHF.

The chain recombines TRBV4-2 with TRBJ2-1; TRBD2 matches 10 bases. Germline V gene lookup returns CDR1 LGHNA and CDR2 YNFKEQ. CDR3 length equals 18 residues. Germline trimming cut 0 bases from V and 4 bases from J; bases unmatched to any gene: 9. CDR3: CASSQDRSGRASYNEQFF. Here the CDR3 DNA reads TGTGCCAGCAGCCAAGATCGAAGCGGGAGGGCGAGTTACAATGAGCAGTTCTTC.

This clone was picked up one time. The rearrangement links TRBV27 to TRBJ2-2; D may be TRBD1 (5 bases). Germline V gene data show CDR1 as MNHEY and CDR2 as SMNVEV (reference sequence). V lost 5 bases and J 7 bases, leaving 14 bases between the germline ends. The length of the CDR3 is 14 residues. The chain's CDR3 is CASSHGVDSGELFF. DNA of the CDR3: TGTGCCAGCAGTCATGGGGTAGACAGCGGGGAGCTGTTTTTT.

This clone was seen a few times. The V and J genes are TRBV5-4 and TRBJ2-7; possibly TRBD2 for D (6 bases). CDR1 SGHNT and CDR2 YYREEE come from the germline V gene (reference sequence). The CDR3 sequence is 15 residues long. Trimming pared 4 bases from V and 3 bases from J, leaving 17 bases between. This CDR3 is CASSPGTSLNYEQYF. The CDR3 DNA is TGTGCCAGCAGCCCAGGGACTTCTCTTAACTACGAGCAGTACTTC.

The genes are TRBV7-2 and TRBJ1-4; D unresolved. The germline V gene has CDR1 SGHTA and CDR2 FQGNSA. The CDR3 has 15 residues. V was clipped by 1 base and J by 0 bases, with 6 bases between them. The CDR3 region has the DNA TGTGCCAGCAGCTTAGGAGTTGCAACTAATGAAAAACTGTTTTTT. It codes for CASSLGVATNEKLFF.

This clone appeared once. The rearrangement links TRBV11-2 to TRBJ2-3, with D possibly being TRBD2 (8 bases). Per germline, CDR1 SGHAT and CDR2 FQNNGV. The V end was cut by 1 base, the J end by 1 base, with 15 bases between. There are 17 residues in the CDR3. The chain's CDR3 is CASSLAGRGRGTDTQYF. CDR3 nucleotides: TGTGCCAGCAGCTTAGCCGGGAGGGGGCGGGGCACAGATACGCAGTATTTT.

V is TRBV7-3 and J is TRBJ1-2, with 10 positions matching TRBD1. CDR3 length: 15 amino acids. V lost 3 bases, J lost 9 bases, and 10 bases stayed unmatched. Germline CDR1 and CDR2: SGHTA and FQGTGA. The CDR3 nucleotides read TGTGCCAGCAGCTTCGAACCGGGACAGGGGTCGCGCTACACCTTC. Its translation is CASSFEPGQGSRYTF.

The V call is TRBV29-1, the J call TRBJ1-4; TRBD1 agrees at 8 bases. The CDR3 has 13 residues. Germline V lookup: CDR1 SQVTM, CDR2 ANQGSEA. J lost 7 bases, V lost 3 bases, and 4 bases had no gene match. This CDR3 reads CSVDDRGGEKLFF. CDR3 DNA: TGCAGCGTTGATGACAGGGGAGGTGAAAAACTGTTTTTT.

The genes are TRBV11-2 and TRBJ2-1, with 10 positions matching TRBD2. CDR3 length: 15 amino acids. V was clipped by 1 base and J by 5 bases; unmatched bases: 2. The germline V gene encodes CDR1 SGHAT and CDR2 FQNNGV. CDR3 region: CASSLVAGGHNEQFF. CDR3 bases: TGTGCCAGCAGCTTAGTAGCGGGAGGACACAATGAGCAGTTCTTC.

This clone was counted between two and nine times. The chain couples TRBV5-1 to TRBJ2-7, with 11 bases that match TRBD2. V dropped 5 bases and J dropped 6; count of bases not matched to a gene: 7. The CDR3 totals 14 residues. Per the germline V gene, CDR1 is SGHRS and CDR2 is YFSETQ. CDR3 bases: TGCGCCAGCAGGCCAACTAGCGGGAGTATCGAGCAGTACTTC. Protein product: CASRPTSGSIEQYF. The full variable domain, in which reference TRBV5-1 and TRBJ2-7 provide the parts outside the CDR3, is KAGVTQTPRYLIKTRGQQVTLSCSPISGHRSVSWYQQTPGQGLQFLFEYFSETQRNKGNFPGRFSGRQFSNSRSEMNVSTLELGDSALYLCASRPTSGSIEQYFGPGTRLTVT.

V is TRBV6-5 and J is TRBJ1-3; 9 bases line up with TRBD1. From germline, CDR1 is MNHEY and CDR2 SVGAGI. Trimming cost V 7 bases and J 4 bases; bases outside gene matches: 8. The CDR3 spans 15 residues. CDR3: CASILQGAPGNTIYF. The DNA for the CDR3 is TGTGCCAGCATTCTACAGGGGGCGCCGGGAAACACCATATATTTT.

The chain has TRBV4-1 and TRBJ2-1, with 9 bases identical to TRBD1. This CDR3 region has 13 residues. Per the germline V gene, CDR1 is MGHRA and CDR2 is YSYEKL. V lost 3 bases, J lost 8 bases, and 2 bases stayed unmatched. DNA for the CDR3: TGCGCCAGCAGCCAGGGACAGGGCTATGAGCAGTTCTTC. Its translation: CASSQGQGYEQFF.

This rearrangement joins TRBV28 to TRBJ1-6, with D maybe TRBD1 (6 bases). Trimming removed 2 bases at V and 6 bases at J, with 11 bases between. The germline gives CDR1 MDHEN, CDR2 SYDVKM. This CDR3 has 15 residues. The CDR3 reads CASSLPGTSNSPLHF. CDR3 sequence (DNA): TGTGCCAGCAGTTTACCCGGGACAAGTAATTCACCCCTCCACTTT.

This clone was counted only a few times. The V and J genes are TRBV10-2 and TRBJ1-2, with D uncertain. Germline V gives CDR1 WSHSY, CDR2 SAAADI. V lost 3 bases to trimming and J lost 4 bases, with 6 bases between them. CDR3 size: 12 residues. CDR3: CASSDSPYGYTF. Written as DNA, the CDR3 is TGCGCCAGCAGTGACAGTCCCTATGGCTACACCTTC.